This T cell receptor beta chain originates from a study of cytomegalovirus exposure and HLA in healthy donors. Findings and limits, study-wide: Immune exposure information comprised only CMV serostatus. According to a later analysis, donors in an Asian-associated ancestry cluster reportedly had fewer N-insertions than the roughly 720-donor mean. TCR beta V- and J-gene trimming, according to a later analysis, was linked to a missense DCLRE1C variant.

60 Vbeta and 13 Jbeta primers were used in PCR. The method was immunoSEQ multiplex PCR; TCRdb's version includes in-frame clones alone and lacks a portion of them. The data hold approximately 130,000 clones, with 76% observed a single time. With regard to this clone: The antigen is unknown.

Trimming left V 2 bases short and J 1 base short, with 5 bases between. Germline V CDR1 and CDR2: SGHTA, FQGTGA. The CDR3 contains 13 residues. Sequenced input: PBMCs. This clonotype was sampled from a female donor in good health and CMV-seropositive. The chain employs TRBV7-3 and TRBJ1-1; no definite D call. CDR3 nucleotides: TGTGCCAGCAGCTTATCAGAGAACACTGAAGCTTTCTTT. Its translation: CASSLSENTEAFF.